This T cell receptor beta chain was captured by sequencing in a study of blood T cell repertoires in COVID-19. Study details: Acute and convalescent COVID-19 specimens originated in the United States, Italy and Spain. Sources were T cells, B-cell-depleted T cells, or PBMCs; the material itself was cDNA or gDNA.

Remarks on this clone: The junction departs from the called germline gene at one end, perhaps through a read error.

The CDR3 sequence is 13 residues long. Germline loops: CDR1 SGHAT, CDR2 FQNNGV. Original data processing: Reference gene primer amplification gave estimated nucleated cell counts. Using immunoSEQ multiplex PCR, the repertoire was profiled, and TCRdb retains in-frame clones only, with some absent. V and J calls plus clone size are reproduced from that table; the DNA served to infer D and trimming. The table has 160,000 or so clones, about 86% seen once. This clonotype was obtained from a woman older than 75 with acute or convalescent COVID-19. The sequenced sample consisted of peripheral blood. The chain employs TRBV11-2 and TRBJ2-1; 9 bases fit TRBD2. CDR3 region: CASSPQREALPIF. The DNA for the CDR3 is TGTGCCAGCAGCCCTCAGCGGGAGGCACTTCCGATCTTC.